The 6 T cell receptor beta chains given below trace back to one sample, sequenced in a study of response to subunit inactivated influenza vaccine. One entry per CDR3 protein, called by TCRdb with MiXCR from the RT-PCR reads. The profile covers some 850,000 distinct CDR3 sequences, with less than 20% appearing a single time and about a tenth taken by the ten largest. The starting material was PBMCs from blood, obtained more than 4 days after vaccination. These receptors were collected from a man in his fifties who received an inactivated influenza vaccine.

The rearrangement uses TRBV11-2 and TRBJ1-1; the D gene is possibly TRBD1 (6 bases). Trimming pared 0 bases from V and 4 bases from J, leaving 12 bases between. The CDR3 has 15 residues. Germline V gene data show CDR1 as SGHAT and CDR2 as FQNNGV. CDR3 bases: TGTGCCAGCAGCTTAGAGGCAGGGGCTACCACTGAAGCTTTCTTT. Translated, it gives CASSLEAGATTEAFF.

This rearrangement joins TRBV29-1 to TRBJ2-1; 8 nucleotides match TRBD2. The ends lost 4 bases at V and 5 bases at J; junction bases unmatched: 10. The CDR3 runs to 15 residues. Looked up from germline, CDR1 is SQVTM and CDR2 is ANQGSEA. The CDR3 protein is CSVGSGGGLDNEQFF. CDR3 sequence (DNA): TGCAGCGTTGGCTCGGGGGGGGGACTCGACAATGAGCAGTTCTTC.

This clonotype was picked up a small number of times. The chain combines TRBV4-1 with TRBJ2-5; 9 bases align to TRBD1. This CDR3 comprises 15 residues. Germline CDR1 reads MGHRA; CDR2 reads YSYEKL. Trimming cost V 4 bases and J 3 bases; bases outside gene matches: 6. CDR3 region: CASSLGDREEETQYF. In nucleotides, the CDR3 is TGCGCCAGCAGCCTTGGGGACAGGGAAGAAGAGACCCAGTACTTC.

This clonotype was recorded many times. V is TRBV29-1 and J is TRBJ2-3; D is unclear. From germline, CDR1 is SQVTM and CDR2 ANQGSEA. CDR3 length: 12 residues. V gave up 4 bases and J gave up 0 bases, with 5 bases separating them. The CDR3 protein is CSVAESTDTQYF. The CDR3 region has the DNA TGCAGCGTTGCGGAGAGCACAGATACGCAGTATTTT.

CDR3 nucleotide sequence: TGTGCCATTTCGACAGGGTTCGGTAATTCACCCCTCCACTTT. Amino acids: CAISTGFGNSPLHF. This sequence joins TRBV12-3 or TRBV12-4 and TRBJ1-6; 7 bases map to TRBD1. This CDR3 has 14 residues. After removal of 10 bases from V and 6 bases from J, the junction contained 9 bases not matched to a gene.

This clonotype was observed a few times. The chain employs TRBV7-2 and TRBJ2-2; 14 bases align to TRBD2. The CDR3 sequence is 16 residues long. The V gene's germline CDR1 is SGHTA and CDR2 FQGNSA. V dropped 5 bases and J dropped 7; count of bases not matched to a gene: 6. This CDR3 reads CASSTGLAGVGGELFF. The CDR3 DNA reads TGTGCCAGCAGCACGGGACTAGCGGGAGTTGGCGGGGAGCTGTTTTTT.